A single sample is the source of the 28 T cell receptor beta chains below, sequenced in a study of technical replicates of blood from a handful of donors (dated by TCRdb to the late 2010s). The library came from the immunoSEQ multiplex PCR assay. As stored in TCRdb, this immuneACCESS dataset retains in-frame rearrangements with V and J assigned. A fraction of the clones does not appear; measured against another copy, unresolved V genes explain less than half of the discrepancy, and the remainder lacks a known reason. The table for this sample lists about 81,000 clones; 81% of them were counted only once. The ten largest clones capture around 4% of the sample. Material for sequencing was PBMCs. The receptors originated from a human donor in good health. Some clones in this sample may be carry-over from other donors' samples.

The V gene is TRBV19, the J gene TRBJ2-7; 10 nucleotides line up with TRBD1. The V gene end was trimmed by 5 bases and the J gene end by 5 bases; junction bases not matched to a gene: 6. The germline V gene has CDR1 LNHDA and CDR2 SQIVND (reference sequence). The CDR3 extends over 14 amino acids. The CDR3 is CASSGDRGAHEQYF. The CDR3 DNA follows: TGTGCCAGTAGTGGGGACAGGGGAGCGCACGAGCAGTACTTC. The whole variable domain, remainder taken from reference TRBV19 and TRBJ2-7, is DGGITQSPKYLFRKEGQNVTLSCEQNLNHDAMYWYRQDPGQGLRLIYYSQIVNDFQKGDIAEGYSVSREKKESFPLTVTSAQKNPTAFYLCASSGDRGAHEQYFGPGTRLTVT.

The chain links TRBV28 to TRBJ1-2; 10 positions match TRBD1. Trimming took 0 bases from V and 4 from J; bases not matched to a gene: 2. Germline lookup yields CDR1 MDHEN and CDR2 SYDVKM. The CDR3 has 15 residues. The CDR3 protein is CASSLWTGGTYGYTF. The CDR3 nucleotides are TGTGCCAGCAGTTTATGGACAGGGGGCACCTATGGCTACACCTTC.

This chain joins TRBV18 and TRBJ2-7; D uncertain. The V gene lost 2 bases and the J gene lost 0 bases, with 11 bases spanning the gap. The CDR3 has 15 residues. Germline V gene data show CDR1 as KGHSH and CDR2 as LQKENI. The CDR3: CASSPNQVLSYEQYF. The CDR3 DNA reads TGTGCCAGCTCACCAAATCAGGTTCTCTCCTACGAGCAGTACTTC.

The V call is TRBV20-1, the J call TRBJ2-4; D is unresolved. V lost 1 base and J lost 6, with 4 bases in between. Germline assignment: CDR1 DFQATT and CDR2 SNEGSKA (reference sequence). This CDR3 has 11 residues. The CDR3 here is CSARGLNIQYF. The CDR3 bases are TGCAGTGCTAGAGGACTAAACATTCAGTACTTC.

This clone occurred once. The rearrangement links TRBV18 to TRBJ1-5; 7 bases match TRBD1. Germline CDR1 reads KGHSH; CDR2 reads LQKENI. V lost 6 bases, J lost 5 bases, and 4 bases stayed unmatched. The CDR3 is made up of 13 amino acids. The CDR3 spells CASSNDRDQPQHF. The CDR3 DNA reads TGTGCCAGCTCTAATGACAGGGATCAGCCCCAGCATTTT.

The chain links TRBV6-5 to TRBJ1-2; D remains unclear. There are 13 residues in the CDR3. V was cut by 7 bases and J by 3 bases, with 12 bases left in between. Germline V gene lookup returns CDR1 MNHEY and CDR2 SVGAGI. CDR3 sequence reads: CASTMTGDYGYTF. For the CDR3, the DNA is TGTGCCAGCACTATGACCGGGGACTATGGCTACACCTTC.

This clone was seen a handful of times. The CDR3 sequence is CASSYSRTSGINEQYF. The CDR3 DNA is TGTGCCAGCAGTTACTCCCGGACTAGCGGGATCAACGAGCAGTACTTC. The chain recombines TRBV6-5 with TRBJ2-7; 12 bases line up with TRBD2. Per the germline V gene, CDR1 is MNHEY and CDR2 is SVGAGI. After removal of 0 bases from V and 5 bases from J, the junction contained 5 bases not matched to a gene. The CDR3 extends over 16 amino acids.

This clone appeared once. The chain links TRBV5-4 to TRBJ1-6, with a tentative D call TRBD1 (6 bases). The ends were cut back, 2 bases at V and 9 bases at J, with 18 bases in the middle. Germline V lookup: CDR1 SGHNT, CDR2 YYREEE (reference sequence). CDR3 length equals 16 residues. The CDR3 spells CASSFLSGGQRSPLHF. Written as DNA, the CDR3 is TGTGCCAGCAGCTTTCTTTCCGGGGGGCAGCGTTCACCCCTCCACTTT.

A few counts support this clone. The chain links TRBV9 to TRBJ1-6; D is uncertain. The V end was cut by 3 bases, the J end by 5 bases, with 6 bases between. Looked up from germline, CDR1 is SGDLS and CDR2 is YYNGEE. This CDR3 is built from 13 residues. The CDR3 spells CASSELNNSPLHF. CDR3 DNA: TGTGCCAGCAGCGAGCTGAATAATTCACCCCTCCACTTT.

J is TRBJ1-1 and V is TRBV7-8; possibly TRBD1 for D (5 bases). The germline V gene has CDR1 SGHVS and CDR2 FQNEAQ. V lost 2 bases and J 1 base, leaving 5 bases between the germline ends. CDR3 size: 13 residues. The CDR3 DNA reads TGTGCCAGCAGCTTAACAGGGAACACTGAAGCTTTCTTT. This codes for CASSLTGNTEAFF.

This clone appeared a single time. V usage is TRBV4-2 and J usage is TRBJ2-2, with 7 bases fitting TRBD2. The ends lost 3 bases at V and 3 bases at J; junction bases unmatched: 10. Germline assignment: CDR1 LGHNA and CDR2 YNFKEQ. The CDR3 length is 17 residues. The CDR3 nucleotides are TGTGCCAGCAGCCAGGGTCTCCGCGGGAGTCACACCGGGGAGCTGTTTTTT. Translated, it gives CASSQGLRGSHTGELFF.

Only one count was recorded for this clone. The CDR3: CASSSGQMFSYEQYF. CDR3 sequence (DNA): TGCGCCAGCAGCTCGGGACAGATGTTCTCCTACGAGCAGTACTTC. The genes are TRBV5-1 and TRBJ2-7, with 7 bases identical to TRBD1. The ends lost 3 bases at V and 0 bases at J; junction bases unmatched: 6. Germline V gene data show CDR1 as SGHRS and CDR2 as YFSETQ. The CDR3 loop spans 15 amino acids.

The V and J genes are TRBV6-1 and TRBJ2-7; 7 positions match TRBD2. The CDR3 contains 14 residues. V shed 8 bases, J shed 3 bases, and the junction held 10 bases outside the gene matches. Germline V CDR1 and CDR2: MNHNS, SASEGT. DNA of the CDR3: TGTGCCAGCCTAAGCGGGACCCGCGGCTACGAGCAGTACTTC. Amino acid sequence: CASLSGTRGYEQYF.

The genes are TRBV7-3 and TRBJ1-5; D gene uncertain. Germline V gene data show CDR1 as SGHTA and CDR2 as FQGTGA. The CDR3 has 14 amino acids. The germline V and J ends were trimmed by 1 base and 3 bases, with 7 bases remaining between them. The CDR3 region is CASSLIQDNQPQHF. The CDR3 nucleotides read TGTGCCAGCAGCTTAATTCAGGACAATCAGCCCCAGCATTTT.

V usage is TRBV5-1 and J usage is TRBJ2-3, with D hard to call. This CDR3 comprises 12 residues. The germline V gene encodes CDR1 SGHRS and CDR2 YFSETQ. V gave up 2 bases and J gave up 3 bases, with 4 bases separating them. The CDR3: CASSFSTDTQYF. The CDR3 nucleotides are TGCGCCAGCAGCTTCAGTACAGATACGCAGTATTTT.

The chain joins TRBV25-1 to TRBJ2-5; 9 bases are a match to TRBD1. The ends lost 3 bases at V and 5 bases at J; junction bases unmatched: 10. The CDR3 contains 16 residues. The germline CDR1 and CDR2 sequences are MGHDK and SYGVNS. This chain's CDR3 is CASSENRGQVWETQYF. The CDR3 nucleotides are TGTGCCAGCAGTGAGAACAGGGGGCAAGTTTGGGAGACCCAGTACTTC.

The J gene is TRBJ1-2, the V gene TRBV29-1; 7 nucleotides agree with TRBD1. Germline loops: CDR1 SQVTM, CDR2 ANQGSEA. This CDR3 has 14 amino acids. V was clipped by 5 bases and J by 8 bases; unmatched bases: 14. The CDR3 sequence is CSVLQGHPAKGYTF. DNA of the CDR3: TGCAGCGTTCTACAGGGGCATCCCGCAAAAGGCTACACCTTC.

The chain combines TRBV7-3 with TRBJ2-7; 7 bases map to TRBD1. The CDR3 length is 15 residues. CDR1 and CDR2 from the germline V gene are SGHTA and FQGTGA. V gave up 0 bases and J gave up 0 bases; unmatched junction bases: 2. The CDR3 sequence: CASSLTGTVSYEQYF. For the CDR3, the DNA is TGTGCCAGCAGCTTAACTGGGACAGTCTCCTACGAGCAGTACTTC. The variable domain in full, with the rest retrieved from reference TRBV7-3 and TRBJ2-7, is GAGVSQTPSNKVTEKGKYVELRCDPISGHTALYWYRQSLGQGPEFLIYFQGTGAADDSGLPNDRFFAVRPEGSVSTLKIQRTERGDSAVYLCASSLTGTVSYEQYFGPGTRLTVT.

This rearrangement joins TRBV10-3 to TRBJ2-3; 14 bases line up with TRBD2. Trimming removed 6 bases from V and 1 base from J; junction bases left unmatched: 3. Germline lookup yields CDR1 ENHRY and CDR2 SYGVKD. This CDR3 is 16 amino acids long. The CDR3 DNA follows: TGTGCCATCAGCACGGGACTAGCGGGGGGCACAGATACGCAGTATTTT. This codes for CAISTGLAGGTDTQYF.

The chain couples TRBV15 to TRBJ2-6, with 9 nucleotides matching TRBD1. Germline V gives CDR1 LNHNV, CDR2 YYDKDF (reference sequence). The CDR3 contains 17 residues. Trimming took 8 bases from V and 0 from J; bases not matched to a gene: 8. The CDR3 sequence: CATPLTTGGSGANVLTF. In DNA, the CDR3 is TGTGCCACCCCCCTCACGACAGGGGGCTCTGGGGCCAACGTCCTGACTTTC.

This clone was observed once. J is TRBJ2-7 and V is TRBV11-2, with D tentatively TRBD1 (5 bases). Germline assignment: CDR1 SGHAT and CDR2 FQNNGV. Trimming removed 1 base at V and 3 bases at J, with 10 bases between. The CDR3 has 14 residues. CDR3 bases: TGTGCCAGCAGCTTAGCGAGACAGAGCTACGAGCAGTACTTC. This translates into CASSLARQSYEQYF.

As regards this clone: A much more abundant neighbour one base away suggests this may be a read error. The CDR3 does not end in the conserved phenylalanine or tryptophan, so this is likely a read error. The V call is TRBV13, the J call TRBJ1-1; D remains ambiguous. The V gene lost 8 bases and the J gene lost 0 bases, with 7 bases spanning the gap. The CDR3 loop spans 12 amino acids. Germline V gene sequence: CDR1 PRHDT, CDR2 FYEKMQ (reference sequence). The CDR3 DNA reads TGTGCCAGCGGGGAGATGAACACTGAAGCTTTCCTT. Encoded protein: CASGEMNTEAFL.

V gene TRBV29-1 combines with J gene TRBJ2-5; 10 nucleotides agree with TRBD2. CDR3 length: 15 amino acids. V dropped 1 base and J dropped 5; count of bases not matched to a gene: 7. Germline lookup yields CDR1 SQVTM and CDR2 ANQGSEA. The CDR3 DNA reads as TGCAGCGTTGAAGTTCCAGCGGGAGGGCTGGAGACCCAGTACTTC. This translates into CSVEVPAGGLETQYF.

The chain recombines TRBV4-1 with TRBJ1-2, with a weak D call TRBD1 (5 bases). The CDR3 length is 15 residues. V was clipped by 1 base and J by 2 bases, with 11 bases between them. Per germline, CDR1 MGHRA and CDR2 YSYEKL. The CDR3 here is CASSQVGGKNYGYTF. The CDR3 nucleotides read TGCGCCAGCAGCCAAGTCGGGGGGAAGAACTATGGCTACACCTTC.

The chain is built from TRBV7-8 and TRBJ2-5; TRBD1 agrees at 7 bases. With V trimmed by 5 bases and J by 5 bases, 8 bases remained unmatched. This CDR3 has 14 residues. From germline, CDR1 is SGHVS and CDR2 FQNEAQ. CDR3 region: CASSPSTGLETQYF. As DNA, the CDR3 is TGTGCCAGCAGCCCTTCGACAGGGTTGGAGACCCAGTACTTC.

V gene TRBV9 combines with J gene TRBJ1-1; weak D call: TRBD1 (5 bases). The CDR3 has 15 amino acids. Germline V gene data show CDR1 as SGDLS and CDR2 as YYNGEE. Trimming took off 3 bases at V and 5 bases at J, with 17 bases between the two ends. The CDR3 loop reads CASSASQAGGTEAFF. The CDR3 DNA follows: TGTGCCAGCAGCGCCTCCCAGGCGGGGGGTACTGAAGCTTTCTTT.

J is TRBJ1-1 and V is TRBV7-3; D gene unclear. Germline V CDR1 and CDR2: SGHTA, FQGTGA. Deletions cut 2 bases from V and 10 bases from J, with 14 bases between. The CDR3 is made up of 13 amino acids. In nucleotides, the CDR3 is TGTGCCAGCAGCTTATATGGGCGAGATGGAGCTTTCTTT. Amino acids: CASSLYGRDGAFF.

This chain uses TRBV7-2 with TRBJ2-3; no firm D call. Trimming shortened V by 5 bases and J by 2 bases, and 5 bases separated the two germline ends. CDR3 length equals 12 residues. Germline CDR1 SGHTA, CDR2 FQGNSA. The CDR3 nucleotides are TGTGCCAGCAGCCCAAACACAGATACGCAGTATTTT. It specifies CASSPNTDTQYF.